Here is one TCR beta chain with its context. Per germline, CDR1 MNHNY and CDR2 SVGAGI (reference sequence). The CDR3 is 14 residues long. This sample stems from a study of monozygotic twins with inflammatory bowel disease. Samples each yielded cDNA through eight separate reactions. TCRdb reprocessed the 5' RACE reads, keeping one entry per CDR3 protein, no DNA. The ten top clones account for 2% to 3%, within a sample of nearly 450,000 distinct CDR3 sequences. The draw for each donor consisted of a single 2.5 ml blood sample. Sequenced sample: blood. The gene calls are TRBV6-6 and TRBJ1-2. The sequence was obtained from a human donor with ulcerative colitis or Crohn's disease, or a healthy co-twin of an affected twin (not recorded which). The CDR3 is CASSYSGETRGYTF.